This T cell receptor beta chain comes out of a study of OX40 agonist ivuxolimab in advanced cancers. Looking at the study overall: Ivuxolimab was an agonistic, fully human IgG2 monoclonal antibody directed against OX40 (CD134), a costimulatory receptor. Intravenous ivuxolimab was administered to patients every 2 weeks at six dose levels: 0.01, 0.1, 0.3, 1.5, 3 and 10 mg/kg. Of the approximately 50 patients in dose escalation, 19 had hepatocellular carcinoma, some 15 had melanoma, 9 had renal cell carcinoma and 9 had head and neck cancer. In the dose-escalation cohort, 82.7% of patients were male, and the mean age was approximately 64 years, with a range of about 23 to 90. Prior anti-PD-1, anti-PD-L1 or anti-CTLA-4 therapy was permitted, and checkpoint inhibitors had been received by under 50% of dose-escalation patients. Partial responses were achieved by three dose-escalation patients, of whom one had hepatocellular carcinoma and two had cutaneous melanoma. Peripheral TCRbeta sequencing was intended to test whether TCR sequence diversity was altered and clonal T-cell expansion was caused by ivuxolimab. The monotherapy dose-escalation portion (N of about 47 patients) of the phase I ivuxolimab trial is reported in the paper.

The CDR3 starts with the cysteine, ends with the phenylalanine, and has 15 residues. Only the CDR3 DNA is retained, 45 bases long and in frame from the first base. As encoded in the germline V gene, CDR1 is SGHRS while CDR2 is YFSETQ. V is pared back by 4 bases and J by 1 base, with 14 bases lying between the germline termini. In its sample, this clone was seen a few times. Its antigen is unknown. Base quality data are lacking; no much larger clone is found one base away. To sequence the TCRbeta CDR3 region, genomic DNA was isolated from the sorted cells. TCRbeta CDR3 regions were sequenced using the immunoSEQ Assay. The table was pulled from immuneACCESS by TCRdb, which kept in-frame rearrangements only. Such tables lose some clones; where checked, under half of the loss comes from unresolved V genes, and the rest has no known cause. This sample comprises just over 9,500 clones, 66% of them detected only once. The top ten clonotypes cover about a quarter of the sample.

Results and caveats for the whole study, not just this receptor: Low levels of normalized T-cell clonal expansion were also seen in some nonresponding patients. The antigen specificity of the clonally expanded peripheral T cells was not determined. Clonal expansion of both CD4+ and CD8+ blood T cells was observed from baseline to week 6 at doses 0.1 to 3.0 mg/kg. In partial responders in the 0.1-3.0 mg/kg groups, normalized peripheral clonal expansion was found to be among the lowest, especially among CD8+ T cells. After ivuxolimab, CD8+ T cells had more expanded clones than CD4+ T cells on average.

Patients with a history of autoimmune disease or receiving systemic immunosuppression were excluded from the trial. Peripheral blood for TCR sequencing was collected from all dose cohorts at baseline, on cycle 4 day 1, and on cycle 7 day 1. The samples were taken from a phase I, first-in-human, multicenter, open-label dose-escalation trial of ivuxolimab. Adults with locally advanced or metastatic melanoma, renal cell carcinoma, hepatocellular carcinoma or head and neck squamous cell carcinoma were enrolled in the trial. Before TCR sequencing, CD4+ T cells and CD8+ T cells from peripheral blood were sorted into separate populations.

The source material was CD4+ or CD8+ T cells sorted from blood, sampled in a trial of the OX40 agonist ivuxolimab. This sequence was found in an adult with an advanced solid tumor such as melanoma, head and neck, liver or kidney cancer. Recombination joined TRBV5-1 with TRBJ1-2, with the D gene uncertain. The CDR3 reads CASSPQSADNYGYTF. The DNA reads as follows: TGCGCCAGCAGCCCGCAGTCAGCCGATAACTATGGCTACACCTTC.